This TCR beta chain originates from a study of cytomegalovirus exposure and HLA in healthy donors. Study-wide findings and caveats: The study listed about 150 cytomegalovirus-associated TCR beta chains. It has been reported that TCR beta sequences accurately predicted the HLA-A and HLA-B alleles of most subjects.

Looked up from germline, CDR1 is SQVTM and CDR2 is ANQGSEA. This CDR3 is 12 amino acids long. The V and J ends lost 5 bases and 5 bases respectively, with 12 bases between them. About this clone: The antigen remains undetermined.

The study ran its PCR with 60 Vbeta and 13 Jbeta primers. Some clones are missing from TCRdb's copy, which holds only in-frame ones; the method was immunoSEQ multiplex PCR. The sample lists some 140,000 clones, over 70% seen once, with roughly 3% in the top ten. The chain links TRBV29-1 to TRBJ2-5; D is possibly TRBD2 (5 bases). What was sequenced was PBMCs. The source is a young man in good health and CMV-seronegative. The chain's CDR3 is CSVFREWETQYF. The CDR3 DNA reads as TGCAGCGTTTTTAGGGAGTGGGAGACCCAGTACTTC.